Each of the 32 T cell receptor beta chains below was sequenced from the same sample in a study of blood T cell repertoires in COVID-19. This table comes from immunoSEQ multiplex PCR, and its TCRdb copy is limited to in-frame clones, with some not included. The table records hundreds of thousands of clones, approximately 86% of them present only once. The specimen sequenced was peripheral blood. The receptors shown here come from a man between 18 and 35 years old with active or convalescent COVID-19.

The chain couples TRBV25-1 to TRBJ2-7; D not certain. The CDR3 totals 12 residues. V dropped 3 bases and J dropped 5 bases, with 8 bases sitting between them. The germline V gene has CDR1 MGHDK and CDR2 SYGVNS. The CDR3, as DNA: TGTGCCAGCAGTGATCTCCCCCACGAGCAGTACTTC. Its translation is CASSDLPHEQYF.

The chain carries TRBV9 and TRBJ2-1; D is unresolved. This CDR3 spans 11 amino acids. From germline, CDR1 is SGDLS and CDR2 YYNGEE. Trimming cost V 0 bases and J 8 bases, with 3 bases left between them. The DNA for the CDR3 is TGTGCCAGCAGCGTAGGAGATGAGCAGTTCTTC. The encoded protein is CASSVGDEQFF.

This clone was seen only once. This chain joins TRBV27 and TRBJ1-2, with 8 bases that match TRBD1. The germline V gene has CDR1 MNHEY and CDR2 SMNVEV (reference sequence). V trimming: 2 bases; J trimming: 8 bases; junction bases outside the gene matches: 7. This CDR3 is 14 amino acids long. CDR3 region: CASSLGQGANGYTF. In DNA form, the CDR3 reads TGTGCCAGCAGTTTAGGCCAGGGGGCTAACGGCTACACCTTC.

The CDR3: CASSIDRNRLYEQYF. The CDR3 region has the DNA TGCGCCAGCAGTATAGACAGGAATAGGTTATACGAGCAGTACTTC. The chain has TRBV5-1 and TRBJ2-7; the D gene is possibly TRBD1 (6 bases). The CDR3 has 15 residues. Germline CDR1 is SGHRS and CDR2 is YFSETQ. Trimming removed 5 bases from V and 4 bases from J, with 19 bases in between.

This chain links TRBV9 with TRBJ1-4, with 9 bases matching TRBD1. Trimming cost V 3 bases and J 8 bases; bases outside gene matches: 5. Germline CDR1 SGDLS, CDR2 YYNGEE. CDR3 length: 14 amino acids. The CDR3 bases are TGTGCCAGCAGCGCAACAGGGGGCCGGGAAAAACTGTTTTTT. It translates to CASSATGGREKLFF.

The rearrangement links TRBV2 to TRBJ1-2, with D tentatively TRBD1 (5 bases). V was cut by 7 bases and J by 3 bases, with 15 bases left in between. The length of the CDR3 is 14 residues. Germline V gene data show CDR1 as SNHLY and CDR2 as FYNNEI. The CDR3 nucleotides read TGTGCCAGCAAGGAACAGGCTCATGACTATGGCTACACCTTC. Encoded protein: CASKEQAHDYGYTF.

This chain connects TRBV27 to TRBJ2-7, with 9 bases that match TRBD1. Germline CDR1 MNHEY, CDR2 SMNVEV (reference sequence). The CDR3 runs to 14 residues. The J segment lost 6 bases and the V segment lost 5 bases, leaving 8 bases of the junction unmatched. The DNA of the CDR3 is TGTGCCAGCAGTCCCGGGACAGGGTTCTCCGAGCAGTACTTC. This gives the protein CASSPGTGFSEQYF.

This chain uses TRBV19 with TRBJ1-2; 8 bases line up with TRBD1. Per germline, CDR1 LNHDA and CDR2 SQIVND (reference sequence). CDR3 length: 14 residues. The V segment lost 5 bases and the J segment 4 bases; nucleotides outside the gene matches: 6. CDR3 sequence reads: CASSPDRDLYGYTF. The DNA of the CDR3 is TGTGCCAGTAGTCCGGACAGGGACCTCTATGGCTACACCTTC.

This chain links TRBV9 with TRBJ2-2; 7 nucleotides align to TRBD2. V lost 5 bases and J lost 3; bases outside the gene matches: 4. Germline V CDR1 and CDR2: SGDLS, YYNGEE. The CDR3 is 14 residues long. CDR3 nucleotides: TGTGCCAGCAGAGACCTAGCGGACACCGGGGAGCTGTTTTTT. Protein sequence: CASRDLADTGELFF.

In its sample, this clone was seen once. The rearrangement links TRBV5-1 to TRBJ1-1; the D is unclear. This CDR3 is built from 15 residues. V gave up 0 bases and J gave up 5 bases, with 14 bases separating them. Germline values: CDR1 SGHRS, CDR2 YFSETQ. The CDR3 DNA follows: TGCGCCAGCAGCTTGGGAGGGCCCGGAGGTACTGAAGCTTTCTTT. It translates to CASSLGGPGGTEAFF. The whole variable domain, filled in from reference TRBV5-1 and TRBJ1-1, reads KAGVTQTPRYLIKTRGQQVTLSCSPISGHRSVSWYQQTPGQGLQFLFEYFSETQRNKGNFPGRFSGRQFSNSRSEMNVSTLELGDSALYLCASSLGGPGGTEAFFGQGTRLTVV.

The genes are TRBV5-6 and TRBJ2-1, with 8 bases matching TRBD1. The CDR3 spans 16 residues. Germline V CDR1 and CDR2: SGHDT, YYEEEE. The ends lost 1 base at V and 3 bases at J; junction bases unmatched: 6. The CDR3 loop reads CASSLSGQGGYNEQFF. CDR3 DNA: TGTGCCAGCAGCTTGTCCGGACAGGGTGGCTACAATGAGCAGTTCTTC.

The V gene is TRBV14, the J gene TRBJ2-1; TRBD1 matches 7 bases. J gave up 7 bases and V 7 bases, and 10 bases lay outside the gene matches. CDR3 length: 14 residues. Germline loops: CDR1 SGHDN, CDR2 FVKESK. The CDR3 DNA is TGTGCCAGCAAAATAAGACAGGGAAGGAATGAGCAGTTCTTC. Protein product: CASKIRQGRNEQFF.

Many counts were recorded for this clone. This rearrangement joins TRBV3-1 (or the pseudogene TRBV3-2) to TRBJ1-1; 8 nucleotides agree with TRBD1. V dropped 2 bases and J dropped 0; count of bases not matched to a gene: 2. From germline, CDR1 is LGHDT and CDR2 YNNKEL (reference sequence). The CDR3 spans 15 residues. The CDR3 DNA reads TGTGCCAGCAGCCAACGACAGGGGATGAACACTGAAGCTTTCTTT. Its protein product is CASSQRQGMNTEAFF.

The rearrangement uses TRBV19 and TRBJ1-2; tentatively, D is TRBD1 (6 bases). The CDR3 loop spans 14 amino acids. The germline V gene has CDR1 LNHDA and CDR2 SQIVND (reference sequence). With 7 bases removed from V and 6 bases from J, the gap between germline ends came to 18 bases. Here the CDR3 reads CASTRTDLPDGYTF. CDR3 sequence (DNA): TGTGCCAGTACCCGGACAGACCTCCCCGATGGCTACACCTTC.

The V and J genes are TRBV3-1 (or the pseudogene TRBV3-2) and TRBJ1-4; D may be TRBD1 (6 bases). Germline V gives CDR1 LGHDT, CDR2 YNNKEL (reference sequence). V shed 5 bases and J shed 6 bases, with 16 bases lying between them. The CDR3 totals 15 residues. This chain's CDR3 is CASSIRTAAYEKLFF. The CDR3 DNA is TGTGCCAGCAGCATCCGGACAGCAGCGTATGAAAAACTGTTTTTT.

This clone appeared a few times. This chain connects TRBV3-1 (or the pseudogene TRBV3-2) to TRBJ2-5, with a tentative D call TRBD2 (5 bases). Germline V gene lookup returns CDR1 LGHDT and CDR2 YNNKEL (reference sequence). This CDR3 contains 15 residues. V dropped 0 bases and J dropped 3 bases, with 11 bases sitting between them. CDR3 sequence (DNA): TGTGCCAGCAGCCAAGAGGGCGGGCCTGAAGAGACCCAGTACTTC. Translation: CASSQEGGPEETQYF.

Comment on this clone: Mismatch with germline at one junction end may stem from a read error. The rearrangement joins TRBV7-2 to TRBJ1-6, with TRBD1 matching over 10 bases. Germline V gene sequence: CDR1 SGHTA, CDR2 FQGNSA. CDR3 length equals 16 residues. In DNA form, the CDR3 reads TGTGCCAGAAGCTTACATGGGACAGGGGACTTTTCACCCCTCCACTTT. This gives the protein CARSLHGTGDFSPLHF.

The rearrangement uses TRBV28 and TRBJ2-1, with TRBD2 matching over 9 bases. The CDR3 spans 15 residues. From germline, CDR1 is MDHEN and CDR2 SYDVKM. V trimming: 6 bases; J trimming: 5 bases; junction bases outside the gene matches: 8. The CDR3 sequence is CASRELREGNNEQFF. Here the CDR3 DNA reads TGTGCCAGCAGGGAGTTGCGGGAGGGAAACAATGAGCAGTTCTTC.

The chain recombines TRBV7-3 with TRBJ2-1; 8 nucleotides agree with TRBD2. CDR1 and CDR2 (germline): SGHTA, FQGTGA. This CDR3 is 16 amino acids long. V dropped 5 bases and J dropped 0; count of bases not matched to a gene: 6. The CDR3 region is CASSAQRGFSYNEQFF. As DNA, the CDR3 is TGTGCCAGCAGCGCGCAGCGGGGGTTCTCCTACAATGAGCAGTTCTTC.

The chain uses TRBV9 and TRBJ2-7; 11 bases are a match to TRBD1. J gave up 3 bases and V 3 bases, and 5 bases lay outside the gene matches. This CDR3 spans 15 amino acids. Germline V lookup: CDR1 SGDLS, CDR2 YYNGEE. The CDR3 DNA reads TGTGCCAGCAGCGCAGAGGGGACAGGGGGCTACGAGCAGTACTTC. Protein product: CASSAEGTGGYEQYF.

This clone came up once. Other nucleotide sequences in the sample specify the same CDR3. Written as DNA, the CDR3 is TGTGCCAGCAGTCAGGACTCCTACGAGCAGTACTTC. Translated, it gives CASSQDSYEQYF. The V call is TRBV28, the J call TRBJ2-7; D call uncertain. This CDR3 has 12 residues. The V end was cut by 5 bases, the J end by 0 bases, with 5 bases between. Germline V gene data show CDR1 as MDHEN and CDR2 as SYDVKM.

This clone was picked up a small number of times. The V and J genes are TRBV7-9 and TRBJ2-7, with TRBD1 as a possible D gene (6 bases). CDR3 length equals 15 residues. Trimming stripped 1 base from V and 1 base from J, with 11 bases between. From germline, CDR1 is SEHNR and CDR2 FQNEAQ (reference sequence). For the CDR3, the DNA is TGTGCCAGCAGCTTAGTGGCAGGGGCTTCCTACGAGCAGTACTTC. Translation gives CASSLVAGASYEQYF.

The CDR3 DNA reads TGCAGCGTGGGAAAAAGGGGACAAGTGTCTTCGAACACTGAAGCTTTCTTT. Protein: CSVGKRGQVSSNTEAFF. J is TRBJ1-1 and V is TRBV29-1; possible D gene TRBD1, 6 bases. V lost 6 bases, J lost 1 base, and 24 bases lay in between. The CDR3 is 17 amino acids. Germline V lookup: CDR1 SQVTM, CDR2 ANQGSEA.

The gene calls are TRBV5-5 and TRBJ2-7; the match to TRBD2 covers 7 bases. The CDR3 contains 14 residues. Per germline, CDR1 SGHKS and CDR2 YYEKEE (reference sequence). V dropped 1 base and J dropped 5; count of bases not matched to a gene: 6. DNA for the CDR3: TGTGCCAGCAGCTTGCCCGCGGGAGCGGACGAGCAGTACTTC. Amino acids: CASSLPAGADEQYF. Full variable domain (missing parts from reference TRBV5-5 and TRBJ2-7): DAGVTQSPTHLIKTRGQQVTLRCSPISGHKSVSWYQQVLGQGPQFIFQYYEKEERGRGNFPDRFSARQFPNYSSELNVNALLLGDSALYLCASSLPAGADEQYFGPGTRLTVT.

The chain carries TRBV4-3 and TRBJ2-1, with TRBD2 identical over 11 bases. The CDR3 consists of 16 residues. J lost 4 bases, V lost 1 base, and 3 bases had no gene match. Germline V lookup: CDR1 LGHNA, CDR2 YSLEER. For the CDR3, the DNA is TGCGCCAGCAGCCAAGGACTAGCGGGGAGATACAATGAGCAGTTCTTC. It translates to CASSQGLAGRYNEQFF.

The chain couples TRBV5-6 to TRBJ2-3, with 12 bases that match TRBD2. The germline CDR1 and CDR2 sequences are SGHDT and YYEEEE. Trimming removed 4 bases from V and 5 bases from J; junction bases left unmatched: 8. There are 16 residues in the CDR3. CDR3 in DNA: TGTGCCAGCAGCCTAAGGGGACTAGCGGGCAGAGATACGCAGTATTTT. It specifies CASSLRGLAGRDTQYF.

Worth noting for this clone: A read error may produce the germline difference seen at one junction end. This rearrangement joins TRBV27 to TRBJ1-5; 7 nucleotides align to TRBD1. CDR3 length: 15 amino acids. CDR1 MNHEY and CDR2 SMNVEV come from the germline V gene (reference sequence). This CDR3 reads CATIDRDRPDQPQHF. The DNA of the CDR3 is TGTGCCACCATCGACCGGGACAGACCGGATCAACCCCAGCATTTT.

The sample holds a few counts of this clone. This chain connects TRBV3-1 (or the pseudogene TRBV3-2) to TRBJ2-7, with D unresolved. Germline CDR1 and CDR2: LGHDT and YNNKEL (reference sequence). The CDR3 contains 15 residues. V was cut by 0 bases and J by 4 bases, with 13 bases left in between. The CDR3 DNA sequence: TGTGCCAGCAGCCAAGATGGGCCCCTATGGTACGAGCAGTACTTC. Amino acids: CASSQDGPLWYEQYF.

This clone was seen once. The chain couples TRBV4-3 to TRBJ2-1, with D possibly being TRBD2 (5 bases). The V end was cut by 0 bases, the J end by 0 bases, with 6 bases between. This CDR3 region has 15 residues. CDR1 LGHNA and CDR2 YSLEER come from the germline V gene. In DNA, the CDR3 is TGCGCCAGCAGCCAAGAAGGGAGCTCCTACAATGAGCAGTTCTTC. It translates to CASSQEGSSYNEQFF.

This clone came up once. This chain links TRBV4-1 with TRBJ2-5; 9 positions agree with TRBD1. From germline, CDR1 is MGHRA and CDR2 YSYEKL. The V gene end was trimmed by 5 bases and the J gene end by 2 bases; junction bases not matched to a gene: 3. The CDR3 runs 14 residues. CDR3 DNA sequence: TGCGCCAGCAGCGGACAGGGGCCTCAAGAGACCCAGTACTTC. It yields the protein CASSGQGPQETQYF.

The table lists this clone with a few counts. The rearrangement joins TRBV3-1 (or the pseudogene TRBV3-2) to TRBJ1-5; 8 bases fit TRBD1. Germline CDR1 and CDR2: LGHDT and YNNKEL (reference sequence). V dropped 6 bases and J dropped 9; count of bases not matched to a gene: 7. CDR3 length equals 13 residues. CDR3 nucleotide sequence: TGTGCCAGCAGTCTCGACAGGGGACCGCCCCAGCATTTT. It codes for CASSLDRGPPQHF.

In this sample, this clone turned up a few times. The J gene is TRBJ1-1, the V gene TRBV11-2; 7 bases agree with TRBD1. The CDR3 consists of 14 residues. After removal of 5 bases from V and 1 base from J, the junction contained 4 bases not matched to a gene. From germline, CDR1 is SGHAT and CDR2 FQNNGV. Here the CDR3 reads CASSPHRGNTEAFF. In nucleotides, the CDR3 is TGTGCCAGCAGCCCCCACAGGGGGAACACTGAAGCTTTCTTT.